Below are 32 T cell receptor beta chains sequenced from a single sample in a study of PD-1 blockade in mismatch repair-deficient tumors. Measured with immunoSEQ multiplex PCR; TCRdb has only the in-frame clones, and not every one. The profile shows around 50,000 clones, roughly 82% of them singletons. The sequences come from PBMCs, collected before pembrolizumab treatment. These receptors were collected from an adult with mismatch repair-deficient cancer.

The chain joins TRBV5-1 to TRBJ1-5, with D unclear. Germline V gene lookup returns CDR1 SGHRS and CDR2 YFSETQ. CDR3 length equals 13 residues. Deletions cut 0 bases from V and 6 bases from J, with 7 bases between. The CDR3 reads CASSLALGQPQHF. The CDR3 bases are TGCGCCAGCAGCTTGGCTCTAGGTCAGCCCCAGCATTTT.

The rearrangement links TRBV5-4 to TRBJ2-2, with a possible D match to TRBD1 (6 bases). The CDR3 consists of 15 residues. CDR1 is SGHNT and CDR2 is YYREEE in the germline V gene (reference sequence). Trimming took 2 bases from V and 8 from J, leaving 16 bases between them. The DNA of the CDR3 is TGTGCCAGCAGCTTAATCGGACCAGGGGTTGGGGAGCTGTTTTTT. The encoded protein is CASSLIGPGVGELFF.

V is TRBV7-9 and J is TRBJ2-5, with 8 bases matching TRBD2. Germline V gene data show CDR1 as SEHNR and CDR2 as FQNEAQ (reference sequence). Trimming at V came to 7 bases and at J to 0 bases, leaving 7 bases not matched to a gene. The CDR3 length is 15 residues. CDR3 in DNA: TGTGCCAGCAACTTCGGACTAGCAGACCAAGAGACCCAGTACTTC. This sequence encodes CASNFGLADQETQYF.

The V gene is TRBV23-1, the J gene TRBJ2-7; 11 bases are shared with TRBD2. TRBV23-1 is noted as an ORF with a role that remains uncertain. This CDR3 contains 15 residues. V trimming: 2 bases; J trimming: 9 bases; junction bases outside the gene matches: 9. The CDR3 reads CASSQGLAGGKRQYF. DNA of the CDR3: TGCGCCAGCAGTCAAGGGCTAGCGGGAGGAAAACGGCAGTACTTC.

The chain couples TRBV11-2 to TRBJ1-1; 9 positions match TRBD1. CDR3 size: 14 residues. V lost 5 bases to trimming and J lost 4 bases; unmatched junction nucleotides: 5. Germline V gene sequence: CDR1 SGHAT, CDR2 FQNNGV. The CDR3 sequence is CASSPGQGSTEAFF. The CDR3 DNA follows: TGTGCCAGCAGCCCCGGACAGGGGTCCACTGAAGCTTTCTTT. Together with reference TRBV11-2 and TRBJ1-1, the CDR3 gives the full variable domain: EAGVAQSPRYKIIEKRQSVAFWCNPISGHATLYWYQQILGQGPKLLIQFQNNGVVDDSQLPKDRFSAERLKGVDSTLKIQPAKLEDSAVYLCASSPGQGSTEAFFGQGTRLTVV.

This chain links TRBV11-3 with TRBJ1-2, with 8 bases matching TRBD1. Germline lookup yields CDR1 SGHNT and CDR2 YENEEA. V was pared by 4 bases and J by 6 bases, with 1 base of the junction left unmatched. This CDR3 has 12 residues. The DNA of the CDR3 is TGTGCCAGCAGCTCGACAGGGGATGGCTACACCTTC. Protein product: CASSSTGDGYTF. Full variable domain (missing parts from reference TRBV11-3 and TRBJ1-2): EAGVVQSPRYKIIEKKQPVAFWCNPISGHNTLYWYLQNLGQGPELLIRYENEEAVDDSQLPKDRFSAERLKGVDSTLKIQPAELGDSAVYLCASSSTGDGYTFGSGTRLTVV.

This clone was counted between two and nine times. CDR3 sequence reads: CASSLIARADTQYF. The CDR3 bases are TGTGCCAGCAGCTTAATCGCCCGGGCAGATACGCAGTATTTT. The J gene is TRBJ2-3, the V gene TRBV7-2, with unresolved D. The germline V gene has CDR1 SGHTA and CDR2 FQGNSA. The CDR3 has 14 amino acids. Trimming removed 2 bases at V and 4 bases at J, with 10 bases between.

The chain is built from TRBV7-6 and TRBJ2-1, with D perhaps matching TRBD2 (5 bases). Germline CDR1 is SGHVS and CDR2 is FNYEAQ. Trimming cost V 5 bases and J 6 bases, with 26 bases left between them. The CDR3 runs to 18 residues. The CDR3 sequence: CASSPDGNADFLSNEQFF. The CDR3 DNA is TGTGCCAGCAGCCCCGACGGGAATGCGGACTTCTTATCCAATGAGCAGTTCTTC.

The rearrangement links TRBV6-6 to TRBJ2-3; the D call may be TRBD1 or TRBD2 (6 bases each). The CDR3 runs to 12 residues. The germline V gene encodes CDR1 MNHNY and CDR2 SVGAGI (reference sequence). The CDR3 spells CAGAGPTDTQYF. CDR3 DNA: TGTGCGGGGGCGGGGCCCACAGATACGCAGTATTTT.

A single count supports this clone. The chain combines TRBV5-1 with TRBJ2-4, with D perhaps TRBD1 (7 bases). The CDR3 has 15 residues. V dropped 4 bases and J dropped 6 bases, with 17 bases sitting between them. Germline V gene data show CDR1 as SGHRS and CDR2 as YFSETQ. The CDR3, as DNA: TGCGCCAGCAGCCAGGAGGGGGCCGGGACAAACATTCAGTACTTC. As protein: CASSQEGAGTNIQYF.

The gene calls are TRBV7-6 and TRBJ2-5; D is perhaps TRBD2 (5 bases). CDR3 length: 15 amino acids. The V gene's germline CDR1 is SGHVS and CDR2 FNYEAQ. The V gene lost 8 bases and the J gene lost 2 bases, with 18 bases spanning the gap. The CDR3 is CASSWTPGSQETQYF. In nucleotides, the CDR3 is TGTGCCAGCTCTTGGACTCCGGGGTCACAAGAGACCCAGTACTTC.

The table lists this clone with a count of one. The genes are TRBV4-2 and TRBJ1-1; tentative D call: TRBD1 (5 bases). With 4 bases removed from V and 0 bases from J, the gap between germline ends came to 9 bases. There are 14 residues in the CDR3. CDR1 is LGHNA, CDR2 YNFKEQ, per germline. The CDR3 sequence: CASSPAGMNTEAFF. The CDR3 DNA reads TGTGCCAGCAGCCCAGCAGGGATGAACACTGAAGCTTTCTTT.

This sequence joins TRBV27 and TRBJ2-1; 8 positions agree with TRBD2. With 3 bases clipped from V and 1 base from J, the junction kept 8 bases outside the gene matches. CDR1 MNHEY and CDR2 SMNVEV come from the germline V gene (reference sequence). The CDR3 spans 17 residues. Written as DNA, the CDR3 is TGTGCCAGCAGTTTTGGGACTAGTTTAACGTCCTACAATGAGCAGTTCTTC. It encodes CASSFGTSLTSYNEQFF.

The J gene is TRBJ2-5, the V gene TRBV7-9, with D possibly matching TRBD2 (5 bases). The germline CDR1 and CDR2 sequences are SEHNR and FQNEAQ (reference sequence). V lost 3 bases and J lost 3, with 14 bases in between. The CDR3 loop spans 15 amino acids. The CDR3 is CASSFRSRGKETQYF. In DNA form, the CDR3 reads TGTGCCAGCAGCTTTCGGTCCCGGGGAAAAGAGACCCAGTACTTC.

The chain carries TRBV5-1 and TRBJ1-2; maybe TRBD1 (6 bases). The CDR3 extends over 11 amino acids. Germline V lookup: CDR1 SGHRS, CDR2 YFSETQ. Trimming took 1 base from V and 8 from J, leaving 6 bases between them. This CDR3 is CASSLRGGYTF. CDR3 nucleotide sequence: TGCGCCAGCAGCTTGAGGGGGGGCTACACCTTC.

In this sample, this clone turned up a few times. The V gene is TRBV18, the J gene TRBJ2-7; TRBD2 agrees at 10 bases. After removal of 3 bases from V and 6 bases from J, the junction contained 5 bases not matched to a gene. Germline V gene data show CDR1 as KGHSH and CDR2 as LQKENI. CDR3 length equals 14 residues. The CDR3 loop is CASSPTGLAAEQYF. The CDR3 DNA reads TGTGCCAGCTCACCGACCGGACTAGCGGCCGAGCAGTACTTC.

This rearrangement joins TRBV5-1 to TRBJ2-3, with 8 nucleotides matching TRBD2. The CDR3 is made up of 16 amino acids. Trimming removed 1 base from V and 3 bases from J; junction bases left unmatched: 7. Germline assignment: CDR1 SGHRS and CDR2 YFSETQ. The CDR3 spells CASSLSLAGRTDTQYF. Written as DNA, the CDR3 is TGCGCCAGCAGCTTGTCTCTAGCGGGTCGAACAGATACGCAGTATTTT.

This clone was recorded a few times. The chain joins TRBV2 to TRBJ1-2; D is possibly TRBD1 (5 bases). Germline loops: CDR1 SNHLY, CDR2 FYNNEI. The CDR3 is 16 residues long. Trimming cost V 6 bases and J 0 bases, with 17 bases left between them. The chain's CDR3 is CASSGGVPGTNYGYTF. The CDR3 region has the DNA TGTGCCAGCAGCGGAGGGGTTCCGGGGACTAACTATGGCTACACCTTC.

This clone was observed a single time. V gene TRBV11-3 combines with J gene TRBJ2-5; no clear D gene. Per the germline V gene, CDR1 is SGHNT and CDR2 is YENEEA. This CDR3 region has 13 residues. V was cut by 4 bases and J by 3 bases, with 9 bases left in between. The CDR3 DNA reads as TGTGCCAGCAGCTCCGGAACCGAAGAGACCCAGTACTTC. Protein product: CASSSGTEETQYF.

The chain carries TRBV7-9 and TRBJ2-1, with 11 positions matching TRBD2. The CDR3 is 16 amino acids. V lost 1 base, J lost 8 bases, and 7 bases stayed unmatched. Germline assignment: CDR1 SEHNR and CDR2 FQNEAQ (reference sequence). The CDR3 bases are TGTGCCAGCAGCTTAGAACTAGCGGGAGAAGGCGATGAGCAGTTCTTC. As protein: CASSLELAGEGDEQFF.

V and J are TRBV4-1 and TRBJ2-1, with TRBD2 identical over 11 bases. Germline V gives CDR1 MGHRA, CDR2 YSYEKL. The CDR3 has 18 residues. Trimming at V came to 1 base and at J to 7 bases, leaving 12 bases not matched to a gene. CDR3 sequence: CASSQVPLAGVGGNEQFF. The CDR3 DNA follows: TGCGCCAGCAGCCAAGTGCCACTAGCGGGAGTAGGGGGGAATGAGCAGTTCTTC.

The V and J genes are TRBV6-1 and TRBJ2-2; D is perhaps TRBD1 (6 bases). CDR3 size: 15 residues. Trimming took 3 bases from V and 5 from J, leaving 13 bases between them. Germline V gives CDR1 MNHNS, CDR2 SASEGT. CDR3 region: CASSDQTGWTGELFF. The CDR3 nucleotides are TGTGCCAGCAGTGACCAAACAGGGTGGACCGGGGAGCTGTTTTTT.

The rearrangement uses TRBV7-9 and TRBJ2-2; no reliable D call. V lost 6 bases, J lost 3 bases, and 11 bases lay in between. Germline assignment: CDR1 SEHNR and CDR2 FQNEAQ (reference sequence). This CDR3 contains 14 residues. This CDR3 is CASRVPGDTGELFF. The CDR3 region has the DNA TGTGCCAGCAGAGTACCTGGGGACACCGGGGAGCTGTTTTTT. Drawing the rest from reference TRBV7-9 and TRBJ2-2, the complete variable domain is DTGVSQNPRHKITKRGQNVTFRCDPISEHNRLYWYRQTLGQGPEFLTYFQNEAQLEKSRLLSDRFSAERPKGSFSTLEIQRTEQGDSAMYLCASRVPGDTGELFFGEGSRLTVL.

In this sample, this clone is medium-sized. V and J are TRBV7-3 and TRBJ2-1; D possibly corresponds to TRBD2 (5 bases). V was shortened by 1 base and J by 8 bases, with 9 bases between the two germline ends. The CDR3 is 13 amino acids. The germline V gene encodes CDR1 SGHTA and CDR2 FQGTGA. CDR3 region: CASSLSGGYEQFF. Here the CDR3 DNA reads TGTGCCAGCAGCTTAAGCGGAGGCTATGAGCAGTTCTTC. Looking up the rest from reference TRBV7-3 and TRBJ2-1 gives the full variable domain: GAGVSQTPSNKVTEKGKYVELRCDPISGHTALYWYRQSLGQGPEFLIYFQGTGAADDSGLPNDRFFAVRPEGSVSTLKIQRTERGDSAVYLCASSLSGGYEQFFGPGTRLTVL.

The rearrangement joins TRBV11-3 to TRBJ1-1; 9 nucleotides match TRBD1. CDR1 and CDR2 (germline): SGHNT, YENEEA. This CDR3 comprises 15 residues. Trimming took 4 bases from V and 2 from J; bases not matched to a gene: 5. The CDR3 nucleotides read TGTGCCAGCAGCTCCGGGACAGGGATCAACACTGAAGCTTTCTTT. This sequence encodes CASSSGTGINTEAFF.

The chain couples TRBV14 to TRBJ2-1, with TRBD2 matching over 11 bases. The length of the CDR3 is 21 residues. The J segment lost 0 bases and the V segment lost 3 bases, leaving 16 bases of the junction unmatched. Germline CDR1 and CDR2: SGHDN and FVKESK. Here the CDR3 DNA reads TGTGCCAGCAGCCATTCAATCCTAGCGGGAGGTTTATCAAGCTCCTACAATGAGCAGTTCTTC. It encodes CASSHSILAGGLSSSYNEQFF.

The chain employs TRBV13 and TRBJ1-2; no clear D gene. Trimming cost V 4 bases and J 4 bases, with 10 bases left between them. This CDR3 spans 13 amino acids. The germline V gene encodes CDR1 PRHDT and CDR2 FYEKMQ (reference sequence). For the CDR3, the DNA is TGTGCCAGCAGCTCCACCGACGGCTATGGCTACACCTTC. Translating gives CASSSTDGYGYTF.

The V gene is TRBV12-5, the J gene TRBJ2-1, with 14 bases that match TRBD2. Germline lookup yields CDR1 LGHNT and CDR2 FRNRAP. V trimming: 4 bases; J trimming: 9 bases; junction bases outside the gene matches: 5. CDR3 length: 15 amino acids. The CDR3 protein is CASGSGLAGVIEQFF. The CDR3 nucleotides are TGTGCTAGTGGTTCGGGACTAGCGGGAGTAATTGAGCAGTTCTTC.

The chain recombines TRBV9 with TRBJ2-3; weak D call: TRBD1 (6 bases). Trimming removed 7 bases at V and 1 base at J, with 7 bases between. The germline V gene has CDR1 SGDLS and CDR2 YYNGEE. The CDR3 is 12 residues long. In DNA form, the CDR3 reads TGTGCCAGCGCAGGGGGCACAGATACGCAGTATTTT. Its protein product is CASAGGTDTQYF.

This chain links TRBV5-6 with TRBJ1-4; a weak D match, TRBD1 (5 bases). The CDR3 contains 15 residues. The ends were cut back, 0 bases at V and 9 bases at J, with 15 bases in the middle. Germline V lookup: CDR1 SGHDT, CDR2 YYEEEE. The CDR3 DNA sequence: TGTGCCAGCAGCTTGGAGGGACCGAGAAACCAAAAACTGTTTTTT. It is translated as CASSLEGPRNQKLFF.

The V call is TRBV21-1, the J call TRBJ2-2; whether TRBD2, the table's D call, matches the DNA was not checked. TRBV21-1 is reported as a pseudogene. This CDR3 has 17 residues. Here the CDR3 DNA reads TGTGCCAGCAGCAAAGCGCCCCTAGTCAGCTGCACCGGGGAGCTGTTTTTT. Translated: CASSKAPLVSCTGELFF.

The chain carries TRBV29-1 and TRBJ2-3; 8 bases line up with TRBD2. Germline V gene sequence: CDR1 SQVTM, CDR2 ANQGSEA. J gave up 2 bases and V 0 bases, and 7 bases lay outside the gene matches. The CDR3 is made up of 16 amino acids. The chain's CDR3 is CSVEDGTRIYTDTQYF. CDR3 bases: TGCAGCGTTGAAGACGGGACTAGAATTTACACAGATACGCAGTATTTT.